Following are 23 T cell receptor beta chains from one sample sequenced in a study of regulatory T cells in long-lasting Graves disease. Construction of TCR beta libraries relied on iRepertoire HTBI primers and on Arm-PCR targeting CDR3 regions. TCRdb independently ran MiXCR on the multiplex PCR reads; one entry per CDR3 protein. Of under 300,000 distinct CDR3 sequences in the sample, approximately 18% were seen once. Specified time point: newly diagnosed GD, antithyroid drugs for less than 3 months. After RNA was extracted from PBMCs, the TCR library was made from it. These data were likewise used in another study, on T cells in Graves' hyperthyroidism and ophthalmopathy.

The material sequenced was peripheral blood mononuclear cells (PBMCs), taken at new diagnosis, from a patient treated with antithyroid drugs. Receptors were obtained from a woman under 40 with Graves disease.

The V and J genes are TRBV19 and TRBJ1-1; 7 nucleotides align to TRBD1. The CDR3 is 15 residues long. J was trimmed by 7 bases and V by 5 bases; bases with no gene match: 13. The germline V gene encodes CDR1 LNHDA and CDR2 SQIVND (reference sequence). The CDR3 nucleotides read TGTGCCAGTAGTGGACAGACAGGGATTAGGAGTGAAGCTTTCTTT. Protein sequence: CASSGQTGIRSEAFF. The whole variable domain, filled in from reference TRBV19 and TRBJ1-1, reads DGGITQSPKYLFRKEGQNVTLSCEQNLNHDAMYWYRQDPGQGLRLIYYSQIVNDFQKGDIAEGYSVSREKKESFPLTVTSAQKNPTAFYLCASSGQTGIRSEAFFGQGTRLTVV.

This clonotype was observed at least ten times. The chain combines TRBV29-1 with TRBJ1-1; D is unresolved. V was pared by 6 bases and J by 0 bases, with 8 bases between. CDR1 is SQVTM and CDR2 is ANQGSEA in the germline V gene. This CDR3 has 12 residues. The CDR3 is CSVQVLNTEAFF. As DNA, the CDR3 is TGCAGCGTGCAGGTGTTGAACACTGAAGCTTTCTTT. The full variable domain, with the rest looked up from reference TRBV29-1 and TRBJ1-1, is SAVISQKPSRDICQRGTSLTIQCQVDSQVTMMFWYRQQPGQSLTLIATANQGSEATYESGFVIDKFPISRPNLTFSTLTVSNMSPEDSSIYLCSVQVLNTEAFFGQGTRLTVV.

This clonotype was picked up many times. The chain recombines TRBV5-8 with TRBJ1-6; 7 bases are shared with TRBD1. Trimming at V came to 0 bases and at J to 18 bases, leaving 6 bases not matched to a gene. CDR3 length equals 12 residues. Germline lookup yields CDR1 SGHTS and CDR2 YDEGEE. The CDR3 DNA sequence: TGTGCCAGCAGCTTGGAGGGGACAGCCCGCCACTTT. Translating gives CASSLEGTARHF. Complete variable domain (other parts from reference TRBV5-8 and TRBJ1-6): EAGVTQSPTHLIKTRGQQATLRCSPISGHTSVYWYQQALGLGLQFLLWYDEGEERNRGNFPPRFSGRQFPNYSSELNVNALELEDSALYLCASSLEGTARHFGNGTRLTVT.

Many counts were recorded for this clonotype. CDR3 sequence reads: CASSTGPYNSPLHF. The CDR3, as DNA: TGTGCCAGCAGCACGGGACCTTATAATTCACCCCTCCACTTT. The rearrangement links TRBV7-2 to TRBJ1-6, with D possibly matching TRBD1 (5 bases). CDR3 length: 14 amino acids. V was pared by 5 bases and J by 4 bases, with 9 bases between. CDR1 SGHTA and CDR2 FQGNSA come from the germline V gene.

The chain has TRBV11-2 and TRBJ2-1; D is possibly TRBD1 (5 bases). V was trimmed by 6 bases and J by 5 bases, leaving 17 bases between them. The CDR3 consists of 15 residues. In germline, CDR1 is SGHAT, CDR2 FQNNGV. The CDR3 loop reads CASRAVAGKNNEQFF. The DNA of the CDR3 is TGTGCCAGCAGGGCCGTCGCAGGGAAAAACAATGAGCAGTTCTTC.

In DNA, the CDR3 is TGTGCCAGTAGTCAGGGACAGGGAAGAGGGAACACTGAAGCTTTCTTT. Translating gives CASSQGQGRGNTEAFF. This rearrangement joins TRBV19 to TRBJ1-1; TRBD1 matches 9 bases. Per germline, CDR1 LNHDA and CDR2 SQIVND (reference sequence). The CDR3 has 16 residues. The V segment lost 5 bases and the J segment 1 base; nucleotides outside the gene matches: 8.

This clonotype was observed many times. The V call is TRBV20-1, the J call TRBJ1-4; D not certain. The CDR3 totals 13 residues. V shed 3 bases and J shed 13 bases, with 18 bases lying between them. The germline V gene has CDR1 DFQATT and CDR2 SNEGSKA (reference sequence). CDR3 amino acids: CSARVRADWGLFF. As DNA, the CDR3 is TGCAGTGCTAGGGTGCGGGCAGACTGGGGACTGTTTTTT.

This clonotype was detected ten times or more. One end of the junction fails to match germline, which may point to a read error. The chain employs TRBV6-1 and TRBJ2-5; no definite D call. Germline V gene data show CDR1 as MNHNS and CDR2 as SASEGT. The CDR3 covers 14 residues. As DNA, the CDR3 is TGCGCCAGCAGTGAGAGTGTCGGCCAAGAGACCCAGTACTTC. Protein sequence: CASSESVGQETQYF.

Ten or more counts support this clonotype. CDR3: CASSITGNYNEQFF. The CDR3 DNA reads TGTGCCAGCAGTATTACCGGAAACTACAATGAGCAGTTCTTC. The chain couples TRBV6-1 to TRBJ2-1; D is unresolved. V was shortened by 5 bases and J by 3 bases, with 11 bases between the two germline ends. Germline V gene lookup returns CDR1 MNHNS and CDR2 SASEGT. The CDR3 is 14 amino acids.

This clonotype came up a few times. The chain has TRBV6-1 and TRBJ2-5; D uncertain. Trimming removed 7 bases from V and 5 bases from J, with 5 bases in between. CDR1 and CDR2 from the germline V gene are MNHNS and SASEGT. The CDR3 loop spans 10 amino acids. The CDR3 loop is CASIGETQYF. In DNA, the CDR3 is TGTGCCAGCATTGGCGAGACCCAGTACTTC.

This clonotype was recorded at least ten times. This chain links TRBV4-1 with TRBJ2-5; D gene unclear. The CDR3 length is 12 residues. V was pared by 6 bases and J by 5 bases, with 10 bases between. Germline values: CDR1 MGHRA, CDR2 YSYEKL. CDR3 protein: CASSSMAETQYF. CDR3 in DNA: TGCGCCAGCAGTTCCATGGCGGAGACCCAGTACTTC.

This clonotype was seen repeatedly, ten times or more. The rearrangement uses TRBV20-1 and TRBJ1-1; unclear D gene. Germline CDR1 reads DFQATT; CDR2 reads SNEGSKA (reference sequence). This CDR3 has 12 residues. V lost 4 bases to trimming and J lost 6 bases, with 12 bases between them. The CDR3 here is CSAMSRRSEAFF. The CDR3 DNA follows: TGCAGTGCTATGTCGAGGCGGTCTGAAGCTTTCTTT.

To note about this clonotype: One end of the junction is discordant with germline, which a read error may explain. The V and J genes are TRBV11-2 and TRBJ1-4; D may be TRBD1 (5 bases). The CDR3 consists of 12 residues. Germline V gives CDR1 SGHAT, CDR2 FQNNGV. This CDR3 reads CSSSLIGEKLVF. DNA for the CDR3: TGTTCCAGCAGCTTAATAGGGGAAAAACTGGTTTTT.

There are many counts of this clonotype. The chain carries TRBV20-1 and TRBJ2-1, with TRBD2 matching 8 bases. Germline V lookup: CDR1 DFQATT, CDR2 SNEGSKA (reference sequence). The CDR3 loop spans 15 amino acids. The V segment lost 1 base and the J segment 5 bases; nucleotides outside the gene matches: 7. CDR3 region: CSARGPGGHDNEQFF. The DNA of the CDR3 is TGCAGTGCTAGAGGTCCGGGGGGGCACGACAATGAGCAGTTCTTC.

Concerning this clonotype itself: Being one base from a much bigger clone, this may be a read error. This chain uses TRBV3-1 with TRBJ1-2; TRBD1 might be the D (5 bases). This CDR3 spans 14 amino acids. Germline loops: CDR1 LGHDT, CDR2 YNNKEL (reference sequence). V was trimmed by 2 bases and J by 4 bases, leaving 11 bases between them. The CDR3 loop is CASSQLGASYGYTF. The CDR3, as DNA: TGTGCCAGCAGCCAACTAGGGGCAAGCTATGGCTACACCTTC.

CDR3 coding DNA: TGTGCCAGCAGCTCTCAGACAGGGGGTGATAGTTCACCCCTCCACTTT. Protein: CASSSQTGGDSSPLHF. The chain employs TRBV7-2 and TRBJ1-6; 9 nucleotides agree with TRBD1. Germline loops: CDR1 SGHTA, CDR2 FQGNSA. CDR3 size: 16 residues. V shed 4 bases, J shed 9 bases, and the junction held 10 bases outside the gene matches.

This clonotype was picked up many times. Germline and junction disagree at one end, which may indicate a read error. This chain links TRBV27 with TRBJ1-1, with 10 bases that match TRBD1. Germline V gene lookup returns CDR1 MNHEY and CDR2 SMNVEV (reference sequence). This CDR3 contains 16 residues. CDR3 residues: CASSLYVGQGGTEAFF. CDR3 nucleotide sequence: TGTGCCAGCAGCTTATACGTAGGACAGGGGGGCACTGAAGCTTTCTTT.

The table lists this clonotype with many counts. This sequence joins TRBV7-9 and TRBJ2-7, with D possibly TRBD1 on 6 matching bases. Germline CDR1 is SEHNR and CDR2 is FQNEAQ (reference sequence). The V end was cut by 5 bases, the J end by 4 bases, with 18 bases between. This CDR3 region has 15 residues. This chain's CDR3 is CASSTLQGNFYEQYF. In DNA, the CDR3 is TGTGCCAGCAGCACGCTACAGGGAAATTTTTACGAGCAGTACTTC. Full variable domain (missing parts from reference TRBV7-9 and TRBJ2-7): DTGVSQNPRHKITKRGQNVTFRCDPISEHNRLYWYRQTLGQGPEFLTYFQNEAQLEKSRLLSDRFSAERPKGSFSTLEIQRTEQGDSAMYLCASSTLQGNFYEQYFGPGTRLTVT.

This clonotype was detected many times. The chain recombines TRBV12-3 or TRBV12-4 with TRBJ1-2, with TRBD1 as a possible D gene (5 bases). The V and J ends lost 5 bases and 8 bases respectively, with 18 bases between them. The CDR3 contains 14 residues. The CDR3 sequence is CASSRSGTKGGYTF. For the CDR3, the DNA is TGTGCCAGCAGTCGTTCCGGGACGAAGGGGGGCTACACCTTC.

This chain connects TRBV19 to TRBJ2-3; the D gene is possibly TRBD1 (6 bases). The V and J ends lost 3 bases and 0 bases respectively, with 10 bases between them. The germline V gene has CDR1 LNHDA and CDR2 SQIVND (reference sequence). The CDR3 is 15 amino acids. CDR3 nucleotides: TGTGCCAGTAGTATCGGACAGCCTAGCACAGATACGCAGTATTTT. Amino acid sequence: CASSIGQPSTDTQYF.

This clonotype was observed at least ten times. The rearrangement joins TRBV12-5 to TRBJ1-4; maybe TRBD1 (5 bases). The CDR3 runs 14 residues. V was pared by 7 bases and J by 5 bases, with 14 bases between. Germline loops: CDR1 LGHNT, CDR2 FRNRAP. The DNA for the CDR3 is TGTGCTAGTGACACTAAAGGACAAAATGAAAAACTGTTTTTT. This encodes CASDTKGQNEKLFF. Full variable domain (outside the CDR3, taken from reference TRBV12-5 and TRBJ1-4): DARVTQTPRHKVTEMGQEVTMRCQPILGHNTVFWYRQTMMQGLELLAYFRNRAPLDDSGMPKDRFSAEMPDATLATLKIQPSEPRDSAVYFCASDTKGQNEKLFFGSGTQLSVL.

There are many counts of this clonotype. The chain carries TRBV20-1 and TRBJ2-3; D unresolved. Deletions cut 2 bases from V and 3 bases from J, with 12 bases between. The CDR3 extends over 14 amino acids. Germline V gene sequence: CDR1 DFQATT, CDR2 SNEGSKA (reference sequence). The CDR3 coding sequence is TGCAGTGCTAGATCCTCCCAGGTAACAGATACGCAGTATTTT. Translating gives CSARSSQVTDTQYF.

The table lists this clonotype with many counts. The chain couples TRBV29-1 to TRBJ1-1; 7 bases match TRBD1. The V and J ends lost 4 bases and 5 bases, in that order; junction bases with no gene match: 7. The CDR3 loop spans 13 amino acids. Germline CDR1 and CDR2: SQVTM and ANQGSEA. CDR3 region: CSVVDRVATEAFF. The CDR3 DNA follows: TGCAGCGTTGTTGACAGGGTGGCGACTGAAGCTTTCTTT. Filled out from reference TRBV29-1 and TRBJ1-1, the complete variable domain reads SAVISQKPSRDICQRGTSLTIQCQVDSQVTMMFWYRQQPGQSLTLIATANQGSEATYESGFVIDKFPISRPNLTFSTLTVSNMSPEDSSIYLCSVVDRVATEAFFGQGTRLTVV.